One sample yielded the 25 T cell receptor beta chains listed below, sequenced in a study of PD-L1 blockade in urothelial cancer. As to time point: pretreatment peripheral blood. Measured with immunoSEQ multiplex PCR; TCRdb has only the in-frame clones, and not every one. The sample contains about 88,000 clones, about 89% of which appear only once. The sequencing used PBMCs, collected around atezolizumab (anti-PD-L1) treatment. These receptors all stem from a woman aged 80 or over with urothelial cancer.

This CDR3 is CATHGSYNEQFF. The CDR3 region has the DNA TGTGCCACCCACGGGTCCTACAATGAGCAGTTCTTC. The chain is built from TRBV28 and TRBJ2-1, with unresolved D. V was cut by 10 bases and J by 1 base, with 8 bases left in between. The V gene's germline CDR1 is MDHEN and CDR2 SYDVKM. This CDR3 comprises 12 residues.

The chain has TRBV9 and TRBJ2-7; tentative D call: TRBD1 (6 bases). This CDR3 is built from 16 residues. The V gene's germline CDR1 is SGDLS and CDR2 YYNGEE. The germline V and J ends were trimmed by 4 bases and 6 bases, with 23 bases remaining between them. The CDR3 DNA is TGTGCCAGCAGCCCCGACCCACAGGGCTCGTGGCGCGAGCAGTACTTC. It translates to CASSPDPQGSWREQYF.

The chain has TRBV10-3 and TRBJ2-6, with D possibly being TRBD2 (6 bases). The CDR3 runs to 16 residues. Trimming removed 6 bases from V and 4 bases from J, with 16 bases in between. In germline, CDR1 is ENHRY, CDR2 SYGVKD. CDR3 region: CAIRPSGVGGANVLTF. CDR3 sequence (DNA): TGTGCCATCAGGCCCTCGGGGGTTGGAGGGGCCAACGTCCTGACTTTC.

The chain links TRBV15 to TRBJ2-1; the match to TRBD1 covers 10 bases. This CDR3 comprises 15 residues. The J segment lost 5 bases and the V segment lost 7 bases, leaving 8 bases of the junction unmatched. The V gene's germline CDR1 is LNHNV and CDR2 YYDKDF (reference sequence). CDR3 loop: CATTVDRGMNNEQFF. CDR3 sequence (DNA): TGTGCCACCACCGTGGACAGGGGGATGAACAATGAGCAGTTCTTC.

The chain is built from TRBV11-2 and TRBJ2-3, with 8 bases that match TRBD2. Losses at the gene ends were 5 bases for V and 2 bases for J; bases not matched to a gene: 9. The CDR3 is made up of 16 amino acids. Germline assignment: CDR1 SGHAT and CDR2 FQNNGV. The CDR3: CASSERLAQITDTQYF. The CDR3 nucleotides read TGTGCCAGCAGCGAAAGACTAGCGCAAATCACAGATACGCAGTATTTT.

The chain joins TRBV9 to TRBJ2-2; D might be TRBD2 (6 bases). Trimming took 2 bases from V and 3 from J, leaving 11 bases between them. The CDR3 runs 15 residues. CDR1 is SGDLS and CDR2 is YYNGEE in the germline V gene. CDR3 sequence: CASSVEGVDTGELFF. DNA for the CDR3: TGTGCCAGCAGCGTGGAGGGAGTTGACACCGGGGAGCTGTTTTTT.

The chain combines TRBV28 with TRBJ2-7; 9 nucleotides line up with TRBD1. The CDR3 totals 17 residues. Germline V gives CDR1 MDHEN, CDR2 SYDVKM. V trimming: 6 bases; J trimming: 5 bases; junction bases outside the gene matches: 17. CDR3 amino acids: CASRTRGRDRVSNEQYF. CDR3 nucleotide sequence: TGTGCCAGCAGGACTCGGGGCCGGGACAGGGTTTCCAACGAGCAGTACTTC.

The rearrangement links TRBV6-1 to TRBJ2-7; D is unresolved. This CDR3 is 11 amino acids long. The germline V gene has CDR1 MNHNS and CDR2 SASEGT. With 7 bases removed from V and 3 bases from J, the gap between germline ends came to 7 bases. CDR3 amino acids: CASTADYEQYF. CDR3 nucleotide sequence: TGTGCCAGCACGGCGGACTACGAGCAGTACTTC.

J is TRBJ1-2 and V is TRBV28, with D hard to call. The CDR3 runs 14 residues. In germline, CDR1 is MDHEN, CDR2 SYDVKM. CDR3 sequence: CVSIPSLPPYGYTF. The CDR3 DNA sequence: TGTGTCTCCATTCCAAGCCTCCCCCCCTATGGCTACACCTTC.

This sequence joins TRBV28 and TRBJ2-7; 8 bases are a match to TRBD2. The V gene's germline CDR1 is MDHEN and CDR2 SYDVKM. J gave up 4 bases and V 2 bases, and 4 bases lay outside the gene matches. The CDR3 is made up of 14 amino acids. The CDR3 reads CASSLPGGPYEQYF. CDR3 DNA sequence: TGTGCCAGCAGTTTACCGGGAGGGCCGTACGAGCAGTACTTC. Complete variable domain (other parts from reference TRBV28 and TRBJ2-7): DVKVTQSSRYLVKRTGEKVFLECVQDMDHENMFWYRQDPGLGLRLIYFSYDVKMKEKGDIPEGYSVSREKKERFSLILESASTNQTSMYLCASSLPGGPYEQYFGPGTRLTVT.

V gene TRBV7-8 combines with J gene TRBJ2-5; weak D call: TRBD2 (5 bases). There are 12 residues in the CDR3. Germline V gives CDR1 SGHVS, CDR2 FQNEAQ. V was cut by 5 bases and J by 5 bases, with 9 bases left in between. The CDR3 spells CASSPSRETQYF. DNA of the CDR3: TGTGCCAGCAGCCCTAGCCGCGAGACCCAGTACTTC.

The chain is built from TRBV13 and TRBJ2-7; weak D call: TRBD1 (5 bases). V dropped 3 bases and J dropped 0 bases, with 12 bases sitting between them. The CDR3 runs 15 residues. Germline V gives CDR1 PRHDT, CDR2 FYEKMQ (reference sequence). CDR3 sequence: CASSFRQRSSYEQYF. CDR3 DNA: TGTGCCAGCAGCTTCAGACAGAGGAGCTCCTACGAGCAGTACTTC.

The chain links TRBV5-6 to TRBJ2-7; 9 positions agree with TRBD1. The CDR3 contains 12 residues. The V and J ends lost 2 bases and 8 bases, in that order; junction bases with no gene match: 2. Germline assignment: CDR1 SGHDT and CDR2 YYEEEE. CDR3 protein: CASSFGTGKQYF. CDR3 bases: TGTGCCAGCAGCTTTGGGACAGGGAAGCAGTACTTC.

This clone was picked up one time. The chain joins TRBV5-1 to TRBJ2-1; 8 bases match TRBD1. This CDR3 is 16 amino acids long. The ends lost 4 bases at V and 2 bases at J; junction bases unmatched: 8. Germline V gene data show CDR1 as SGHRS and CDR2 as YFSETQ. CDR3 nucleotides: TGCGCCAGCAGCGTCACCTCAGGGGGCGCCTACAATGAGCAGTTCTTC. This codes for CASSVTSGGAYNEQFF.

The chain is built from TRBV9 and TRBJ2-2, with 8 bases lining up with TRBD2. J lost 5 bases, V lost 0 bases, and 6 bases had no gene match. CDR1 SGDLS and CDR2 YYNGEE come from the germline V gene. There are 16 residues in the CDR3. The CDR3 sequence is CASSVAGRAETGELFF. CDR3 nucleotide sequence: TGTGCCAGCAGCGTAGCCGGGAGGGCCGAAACCGGGGAGCTGTTTTTT. The full variable domain, rest sourced from reference TRBV9 and TRBJ2-2, is DSGVTQTPKHLITATGQRVTLRCSPRSGDLSVYWYQQSLDQGLQFLIQYYNGEERAKGNILERFSAQQFPDLHSELNLSSLELGDSALYFCASSVAGRAETGELFFGEGSRLTVL.

The chain uses TRBV28 and TRBJ2-7; 8 bases fit TRBD1. CDR1 is MDHEN and CDR2 is SYDVKM in the germline V gene. V lost 6 bases and J lost 6; bases outside the gene matches: 13. This CDR3 comprises 15 residues. The CDR3, as DNA: TGTGCCAGCAGCGACAGGGGCCCTACCCCTACCGAGCAGTACTTC. Amino acid sequence: CASSDRGPTPTEQYF.

The rearrangement joins TRBV11-2 to TRBJ2-2, with TRBD1 matching over 8 bases. CDR3 length equals 17 residues. With 6 bases clipped from V and 4 bases from J, the junction kept 13 bases outside the gene matches. Per the germline V gene, CDR1 is SGHAT and CDR2 is FQNNGV. As DNA, the CDR3 is TGTGCCAGCAGGAGCCCGGACAGGGAATCGGTCACCGGGGAGCTGTTTTTT. Translation: CASRSPDRESVTGELFF.

This chain connects TRBV6-5 to TRBJ2-5; TRBD1 matches at 9 bases. The CDR3 length is 15 residues. Per germline, CDR1 MNHEY and CDR2 SVGAGI. V shed 2 bases, J shed 4 bases, and the junction held 5 bases outside the gene matches. DNA for the CDR3: TGTGCCAGCAGTTACGAGGGACAGGGTTTAGAGACCCAGTACTTC. Protein product: CASSYEGQGLETQYF.

V gene TRBV2 combines with J gene TRBJ2-1; 9 nucleotides agree with TRBD2. Looked up from germline, CDR1 is SNHLY and CDR2 is FYNNEI. This CDR3 is 14 amino acids long. Unmatched junction bases numbered 4, after V lost 4 bases and J lost 6 bases. This CDR3 reads CASSGELAGNEQFF. CDR3 DNA sequence: TGTGCCAGCAGTGGTGAACTAGCGGGCAATGAGCAGTTCTTC.

The chain combines TRBV4-2 with TRBJ2-3; tentatively, D is TRBD1 (6 bases). Germline V CDR1 and CDR2: LGHNA, YNFKEQ. This CDR3 spans 18 amino acids. V dropped 3 bases and J dropped 3 bases, with 22 bases sitting between them. Here the CDR3 DNA reads TGTGCCAGCAGCCAGTTCCCACCAGGGGCGGGTCGTACAGATACGCAGTATTTT. It yields the protein CASSQFPPGAGRTDTQYF.

The chain couples TRBV7-9 to TRBJ1-1; D is uncertain. CDR1 SEHNR and CDR2 FQNEAQ come from the germline V gene (reference sequence). The germline V and J ends were trimmed by 5 bases and 4 bases, with 17 bases remaining between them. This CDR3 has 15 residues. The CDR3 coding sequence is TGTGCCAGCAGCCGTTTTGACGGGGATGGCACTGAAGCTTTCTTT. Its translation: CASSRFDGDGTEAFF.

Points on this clone: Other DNA sequences in the same sample also yield this CDR3. The J gene is TRBJ1-3, the V gene TRBV28; no reliable D call. The CDR3 has 14 residues. The V end was cut by 6 bases, the J end by 1 base, with 10 bases between. CDR1 and CDR2 from the germline V gene are MDHEN and SYDVKM. This CDR3 reads CASSPRGSGNTIYF. As DNA, the CDR3 is TGTGCCAGCAGCCCGCGGGGATCTGGAAACACCATATATTTT. Complete variable domain (other parts from reference TRBV28 and TRBJ1-3): DVKVTQSSRYLVKRTGEKVFLECVQDMDHENMFWYRQDPGLGLRLIYFSYDVKMKEKGDIPEGYSVSREKKERFSLILESASTNQTSMYLCASSPRGSGNTIYFGEGSWLTVV.

V usage is TRBV2 and J usage is TRBJ1-5, with a possible D match to TRBD1 (5 bases). This CDR3 has 14 residues. Trimming removed 6 bases from V and 3 bases from J, with 12 bases in between. CDR1 and CDR2 from the germline V gene are SNHLY and FYNNEI. CDR3: CASRGGRNNQPQHF. For the CDR3, the DNA is TGTGCCAGCAGGGGGGGACGGAACAATCAGCCCCAGCATTTT.

The chain links TRBV18 to TRBJ2-1; 12 positions match TRBD2. The CDR3 runs to 18 residues. Germline CDR1 and CDR2: KGHSH and LQKENI. With V trimmed by 3 bases and J by 0 bases, 6 bases remained unmatched. The CDR3 bases are TGTGCCAGCTCACCTGTACTAGCGGGAGGCCGCTCCTACAATGAGCAGTTCTTC. As protein: CASSPVLAGGRSYNEQFF. Looking up the rest from reference TRBV18 and TRBJ2-1 gives the full variable domain: NAGVMQNPRHLVRRRGQEARLRCSPMKGHSHVYWYRQLPEEGLKFMVYLQKENIIDESGMPKERFSAEFPKEGPSILRIQQVVRGDSAAYFCASSPVLAGGRSYNEQFFGPGTRLTVL.

This clone is labeled medium-sized. The CDR3 nucleotides read TGTGCCAGCAGTTACAGCGGTTCCGAGCAGTACTTC. Protein product: CASSYSGSEQYF. The V call is TRBV27, the J call TRBJ2-7, with D possibly TRBD2 on 5 matching bases. The germline CDR1 and CDR2 sequences are MNHEY and SMNVEV (reference sequence). This CDR3 spans 12 amino acids. V was trimmed by 4 bases and J by 6 bases, leaving 10 bases between them.